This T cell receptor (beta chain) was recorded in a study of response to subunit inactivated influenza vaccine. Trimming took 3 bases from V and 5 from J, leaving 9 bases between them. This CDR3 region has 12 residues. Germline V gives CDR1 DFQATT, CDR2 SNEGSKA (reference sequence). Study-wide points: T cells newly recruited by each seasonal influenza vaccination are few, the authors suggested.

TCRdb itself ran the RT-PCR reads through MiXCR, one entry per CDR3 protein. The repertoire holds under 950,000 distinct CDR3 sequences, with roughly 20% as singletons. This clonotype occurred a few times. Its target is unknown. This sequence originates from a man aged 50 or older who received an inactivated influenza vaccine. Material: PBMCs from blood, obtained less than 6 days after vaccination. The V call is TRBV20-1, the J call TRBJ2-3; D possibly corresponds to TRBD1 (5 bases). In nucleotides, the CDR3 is TGCAGTGCTAGCCCGCAGGGAGATACGCAGTATTTT. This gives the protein CSASPQGDTQYF.